Below, 14 T cell receptor beta chains from the same sample are listed, as sequenced in a study of spatial heterogeneity in lung cancer. Their recognized antigens are unknown. Noted time point: sample taken at primary tumor resection. Via MiXCR, TCRdb re-called the 5' RACE reads, giving one row per CDR3 protein. Of 16,000 or so distinct CDR3 sequences in the sample, 6.5% to 8.5% were seen once. Study-wide points: The study found that expanded intratumoral alpha and beta TCR counts tracked tumor mutation counts.

Specimen: lung tumor tissue, collected at surgery. The receptors were sampled from a female donor with early-stage non-small cell lung cancer.

This clonotype was observed at least ten times. With the library built for alpha chains, this beta chain is off target and its frequency is not meaningful. The V call is TRBV7-9, the J call TRBJ1-5, with D hard to call. CDR1 is SEHNR and CDR2 is FQNEAQ in the germline V gene (reference sequence). The CDR3 spans 13 residues. Trimming removed 0 bases at V and 11 bases at J, with 11 bases between. CDR3 coding DNA: TGTGCCAGCAGCTTAGCCTCAGGTTTTGCCCAGCATTTT. Amino acids: CASSLASGFAQHF.

This clonotype showed up many times. This beta chain appears as a stray read in a library generated for alpha chains; its size is not informative. The chain links TRBV5-1 to TRBJ1-2, with D tentatively TRBD1 (6 bases). The V end lost 5 bases, the J end lost 2 bases, and 13 bases lay between the germline ends. Germline loops: CDR1 SGHRS, CDR2 YFSETQ. The CDR3 has 14 residues. The CDR3 is CASRTTGSNYGYTF. In nucleotides, the CDR3 is TGCGCCAGCAGAACGACAGGATCGAACTATGGCTACACCTTC.

As regards this clonotype: This beta chain is a stray sequence in a library constructed for alpha chains; its clone size is not meaningful. The CDR3: CASSLGLDNEQFF. Here the CDR3 DNA reads TGTGCCAGCAGCTTAGGGCTGGACAATGAGCAGTTCTTC. The V call is TRBV11-2, the J call TRBJ2-1; D is uncertain. The CDR3 consists of 13 residues. Trimming stripped 1 base from V and 5 bases from J, with 6 bases between. Germline values: CDR1 SGHAT, CDR2 FQNNGV.

Relative to its sample, this clonotype is medium-sized. This beta chain slipped into a library made for alpha chains as a stray read, so its size is not meaningful. CDR3 sequence: CASSEETGGILYGYTF. The CDR3 DNA sequence: TGTGCCAGCAGTGAGGAGACAGGGGGCATCTTATATGGCTACACCTTC. The J gene is TRBJ1-2, the V gene TRBV2, with 10 bases lining up with TRBD1. Germline CDR1 is SNHLY and CDR2 is FYNNEI. This CDR3 region has 16 residues. After removal of 3 bases from V and 5 bases from J, the junction contained 9 bases not matched to a gene. Combining the CDR3 with reference TRBV2 and TRBJ1-2 gives the whole variable domain EPEVTQTPSHQVTQMGQEVILRCVPISNHLYFYWYRQILGQKVEFLVSFYNNEISEKSEIFDDQFSVERPDGSNFTLKIRSTKLEDSAMYFCASSEETGGILYGYTFGSGTRLTVV.

This clonotype was picked up a small number of times. This beta chain lies outside the target of a library built for alpha chains; its clone size means little. The chain joins TRBV4-3 to TRBJ2-7, with 8 bases aligning to TRBD1. The CDR3 extends over 18 amino acids. Germline V gene data show CDR1 as LGHNA and CDR2 as YSLEER. Germline trimming cut 0 bases from V and 2 bases from J; bases unmatched to any gene: 12. Written as DNA, the CDR3 is TGCGCCAGCAGCCAAGATTCGGATGGGGACAGGACTACCTACGAGCAGTACTTC. Protein: CASSQDSDGDRTTYEQYF.

This clonotype has at least ten counts. Being off target in a library aimed at alpha chains, this beta chain has a size of little meaning. V usage is TRBV28 and J usage is TRBJ1-2, with 10 bases fitting TRBD1. The CDR3 loop spans 16 amino acids. The V segment lost 6 bases and the J segment 7 bases; nucleotides outside the gene matches: 14. The germline V gene encodes CDR1 MDHEN and CDR2 SYDVKM. As DNA, the CDR3 is TGTGCCAGCAGGGCGGCCGGGACAGGGGTTCTCGGTGGCTACACCTTC. It specifies CASRAAGTGVLGGYTF.

At least ten counts were recorded for this clonotype. This beta chain slipped into a library made for alpha chains as a stray read, so its size is not meaningful. The CDR3 protein is CASSSGQSTDTQYF. CDR3 nucleotide sequence: TGTGCCAGCAGCTCGGGACAGAGCACAGATACGCAGTATTTT. The V gene is TRBV7-2, the J gene TRBJ2-3; TRBD1 matches 7 bases. The CDR3 consists of 14 residues. The V gene end was trimmed by 4 bases and the J gene end by 0 bases; junction bases not matched to a gene: 1. In germline, CDR1 is SGHTA, CDR2 FQGNSA. Variable domain in full (rest from reference TRBV7-2 and TRBJ2-3): GAGVSQSPSNKVTEKGKDVELRCDPISGHTALYWYRQSLGQGLEFLIYFQGNSAPDKSGLPSDRFSAERTGGSVSTLTIQRTQQEDSAVYLCASSSGQSTDTQYFGPGTRLTVL.

Ten or more counts support this clonotype. This beta chain appears as a stray read in a library generated for alpha chains; its size is not informative. J is TRBJ1-1 and V is TRBV7-3; D is uncertain. Germline V gene data show CDR1 as SGHTA and CDR2 as FQGTGA. Trimming cost V 0 bases and J 3 bases, with 11 bases left between them. This CDR3 has 15 residues. CDR3 sequence: CASSLTHAPDTEAFF. The CDR3 region has the DNA TGTGCCAGCAGCTTAACGCACGCCCCGGACACTGAAGCTTTCTTT.

A note on this clonotype: This beta chain is off target for a library built for alpha chains, so its abundance means little. This chain connects TRBV30 to TRBJ1-2; TRBD1 might be the D (6 bases). Germline loops: CDR1 GTSNPN, CDR2 SVGIG (reference sequence). This CDR3 is built from 13 residues. The ends were cut back, 3 bases at V and 4 bases at J, with 12 bases in the middle. CDR3 nucleotide sequence: TGTGCCTGGAGGAGGGGGGAGGCCTATGGCTACACCTTC. This codes for CAWRRGEAYGYTF. Combining the CDR3 with reference TRBV30 and TRBJ1-2 gives the whole variable domain SQTIHQWPATLVQPVGSPLSLECTVEGTSNPNLYWYRQAAGRGLQLLFYSVGIGQISSEVPQNLSASRPQDRQFILSSKKLLLSDSGFYLCAWRRGEAYGYTFGSGTRLTVV.

This clonotype was counted ten times or more. The library was prepared for alpha chains; this beta chain is a stray read, so its frequency means little. The gene calls are TRBV24-1 and TRBJ1-1; unclear D gene. V was shortened by 5 bases and J by 0 bases, with 15 bases between the two germline ends. Germline V lookup: CDR1 KGHDR, CDR2 SFDVKD. The CDR3 consists of 16 residues. The CDR3 loop reads CATSGSHFNMNTEAFF. The DNA of the CDR3 is TGTGCCACCAGTGGCTCGCACTTCAACATGAACACTGAAGCTTTCTTT.

In its sample, this clonotype was seen a few times. Its ends do not fully match the called genes, so a read error is possible. This beta chain appears as a stray read in a library generated for alpha chains; its size is not informative. The chain uses TRBV2 and TRBJ2-4; a possible D gene is TRBD2 (5 bases). The CDR3 has 18 amino acids. Germline V gives CDR1 SNHLY, CDR2 FYNNEI. The CDR3 DNA reads as TGTGCCAGCAGTGAAGCGCTTCGAGGGCGTCTAGCCAAAAACATTCGGTACTTC. Amino acids: CASSEALRGRLAKNIRYF.

As for this clonotype: The library was prepared for alpha chains; this beta chain is a stray read, so its frequency means little. The gene calls are TRBV30 and TRBJ2-1; the D is unclear. CDR3 length: 13 residues. Germline loops: CDR1 GTSNPN, CDR2 SVGIG (reference sequence). V was cut by 5 bases and J by 3 bases, with 11 bases left in between. CDR3 protein: CAWPPGRYNEQFF. The CDR3, as DNA: TGTGCCTGGCCACCGGGCCGCTACAATGAGCAGTTCTTC. Looking up the rest from reference TRBV30 and TRBJ2-1 gives the full variable domain: SQTIHQWPATLVQPVGSPLSLECTVEGTSNPNLYWYRQAAGRGLQLLFYSVGIGQISSEVPQNLSASRPQDRQFILSSKKLLLSDSGFYLCAWPPGRYNEQFFGPGTRLTVL.

The sample holds many counts of this clonotype. The library was designed around alpha chains, so this beta chain is a stray read whose abundance carries little weight. This chain links TRBV15 with TRBJ2-7; TRBD2 agrees at 8 bases. V trimming: 0 bases; J trimming: 6 bases; junction bases outside the gene matches: 13. This CDR3 is built from 17 residues. The germline V gene has CDR1 LNHNV and CDR2 YYDKDF (reference sequence). This CDR3 is CATSRDRLGLAPSEQYF. The DNA of the CDR3 is TGTGCCACCAGCAGAGATCGGCTTGGACTAGCCCCCTCCGAGCAGTACTTC.

This clonotype has ten or more counts. This beta chain was picked up by a library intended for alpha chains and is off target, so its count carries little meaning. J is TRBJ2-7 and V is TRBV20-1; 7 bases match TRBD1. Germline CDR1 DFQATT, CDR2 SNEGSKA (reference sequence). The CDR3 has 12 amino acids. The CDR3 bases are TGCTGCACGGGGACAGTAGCTAACGAGCAGTACTTC. It is translated as CCTGTVANEQYF.